Below are 28 T cell receptor beta chains sequenced from a single sample in a study of naive and memory T cell subsets (dated by TCRdb to 2015 to 2018). What the authors observed across the whole study: Naive repertoires, especially CD8, contained a few larger clonotypes, possibly memory cells re-expressing CD45RA.

Their recognized antigens are unknown. The library relied on UMI-ligation and nested PCR. Data came from an Illumina MiSeq. The beta constant-region primer was an equimolar mix of two oligonucleotides covering both TRBC1 and TRBC2. Four rounds of PCR were used to amplify ligated cDNA, with nested alpha and beta constant-region primers being used together with the SP2 primer. Using fastp trimming at Q25 and MiXCR clonotype assembly, TCRdb reanalyzed the public sequencing data and kept in-frame beta chains. Rows with a matching CDR3 protein are joined into one entry that keeps the most common DNA and genes. Across this sample there are more than 120,000 distinct CDR3 sequences, with approximately 20% seen only once. The leading ten clones occupy about 0.6% of the sample. What was sequenced was naive CD8+ T cells from blood. Per the publication, the cell subset or site label means: naive T cells, CD45RA high CD27+. The source of these receptors is a human donor in good health.

This rearrangement joins TRBV3-1 to TRBJ2-1, with 7 bases that match TRBD2. CDR3 size: 17 residues. Trimming cost V 1 base and J 8 bases; bases outside gene matches: 14. Looked up from germline, CDR1 is LGHDT and CDR2 is YNNKEL (reference sequence). The CDR3 is CASSQGPGRETGYEQFF. The CDR3 nucleotides are TGTGCCAGCAGCCAAGGCCCTGGGCGGGAGACTGGGTATGAGCAGTTCTTC.

V usage is TRBV4-1 and J usage is TRBJ1-1; unclear D gene. Trimming pared 0 bases from V and 1 base from J, leaving 9 bases between. This CDR3 spans 15 amino acids. Germline lookup yields CDR1 MGHRA and CDR2 YSYEKL. CDR3 amino acids: CASSQEPDGNTEAFF. The CDR3 nucleotides read TGCGCCAGCAGCCAAGAGCCGGACGGGAACACTGAAGCTTTCTTT.

The chain recombines TRBV4-1 with TRBJ2-5, with D hard to call. This CDR3 comprises 14 residues. V lost 5 bases, J lost 2 bases, and 12 bases lay in between. The germline V gene encodes CDR1 MGHRA and CDR2 YSYEKL. The CDR3 coding sequence is TGCGCCAGCAGCATCCGACAAGCACAAGAGACCCAGTACTTC. Translated, it gives CASSIRQAQETQYF.

There are a few counts of this clonotype. The chain is built from TRBV7-2 and TRBJ1-1; D ambiguous. The V gene's germline CDR1 is SGHTA and CDR2 FQGNSA. V was pared by 5 bases and J by 0 bases, with 19 bases between. This CDR3 spans 17 amino acids. CDR3 protein: CASSLDGNEIMNTEAFF. The CDR3 nucleotides read TGTGCCAGCAGCCTAGACGGAAACGAAATCATGAACACTGAAGCTTTCTTT.

V is TRBV6-2 or TRBV6-3 and J is TRBJ2-5; D call uncertain. Trimming took 2 bases from V and 5 from J, leaving 12 bases between them. This CDR3 comprises 14 residues. Germline CDR1 MNHEY, CDR2 SVGEGT. In DNA form, the CDR3 reads TGTGCCAGCAGTTACGGGCTTTTTGGGGAGACCCAGTACTTC. As protein: CASSYGLFGETQYF.

This clonotype was counted between two and nine times. This sequence joins TRBV9 and TRBJ2-1; no clear D. The germline V and J ends were trimmed by 4 bases and 7 bases, with 12 bases remaining between them. This CDR3 has 13 residues. Germline values: CDR1 SGDLS, CDR2 YYNGEE. For the CDR3, the DNA is TGTGCCAGCAGCCCCCGGACCAAGAATGAGCAGTTCTTC. As protein: CASSPRTKNEQFF.

The chain joins TRBV4-1 to TRBJ2-7; 7 nucleotides agree with TRBD1. Germline V CDR1 and CDR2: MGHRA, YSYEKL. This CDR3 comprises 14 residues. The J segment lost 4 bases and the V segment lost 4 bases, leaving 7 bases of the junction unmatched. CDR3 residues: CASSLQTGIYEQYF. The CDR3 DNA is TGCGCCAGCAGCCTGCAGACAGGGATTTACGAGCAGTACTTC.

The CDR3: CASSGQGVGHEQYF. As DNA, the CDR3 is TGTGCCAGCAGCGGCCAGGGCGTCGGCCACGAGCAGTACTTC. The chain links TRBV11-2 to TRBJ2-7, with D maybe TRBD1 (5 bases). The CDR3 consists of 14 residues. Germline loops: CDR1 SGHAT, CDR2 FQNNGV. The V end was cut by 5 bases, the J end by 5 bases, with 16 bases between.

The table lists this clonotype with a few counts. This chain connects TRBV11-2 to TRBJ2-5; 9 bases are shared with TRBD2. CDR3 length: 16 residues. Trimming cost V 4 bases and J 5 bases; bases outside gene matches: 11. The germline V gene has CDR1 SGHAT and CDR2 FQNNGV. CDR3 protein: CASSSPGLAGWETQYF. In DNA, the CDR3 is TGTGCCAGCAGCTCCCCGGGACTAGCAGGTTGGGAGACCCAGTACTTC.

The sample holds a few counts of this clonotype. The chain has TRBV9 and TRBJ2-7; D unresolved. CDR3 length equals 16 residues. The V end was cut by 3 bases, the J end by 3 bases, with 19 bases between. CDR1 SGDLS and CDR2 YYNGEE come from the germline V gene. The CDR3 sequence: CASSGGELERNYEQYF. As DNA, the CDR3 is TGTGCCAGCAGCGGTGGTGAGCTTGAGCGAAACTACGAGCAGTACTTC.

V gene TRBV28 combines with J gene TRBJ2-5, with TRBD2 matching over 10 bases. Looked up from germline, CDR1 is MDHEN and CDR2 is SYDVKM. The CDR3 has 15 residues. V lost 6 bases to trimming and J lost 3 bases; unmatched junction nucleotides: 7. CDR3 sequence: CASSSQLAGKETQYF. CDR3 in DNA: TGTGCCAGCAGCTCCCAACTAGCGGGAAAAGAGACCCAGTACTTC.

This clonotype was detected ten times or more. The V gene is TRBV28, the J gene TRBJ1-6, with TRBD1 matching 8 bases. The germline gives CDR1 MDHEN, CDR2 SYDVKM. This CDR3 has 15 residues. V gave up 6 bases and J gave up 7 bases; unmatched junction bases: 8. The CDR3: CASSPGQGGNSPLHF. The DNA for the CDR3 is TGTGCCAGCAGCCCCGGACAGGGCGGGAATTCACCCCTCCACTTT.

V gene TRBV3-1 combines with J gene TRBJ2-1; 11 bases agree with TRBD1. Losses at the gene ends were 4 bases for V and 7 bases for J; bases not matched to a gene: 6. Germline V gene data show CDR1 as LGHDT and CDR2 as YNNKEL (reference sequence). The CDR3 sequence is 15 residues long. This chain's CDR3 is CASSLGTGGGNEQFF. The DNA for the CDR3 is TGTGCCAGCAGCCTAGGGACAGGGGGTGGAAATGAGCAGTTCTTC.

Here the CDR3 reads CASSLLQGDTQYF. CDR3 DNA sequence: TGTGCCAGCAGTTTGTTACAGGGCGATACGCAGTATTTT. The chain employs TRBV28 and TRBJ2-3; possibly TRBD1 for D (6 bases). Trimming took off 3 bases at V and 6 bases at J, with 10 bases between the two ends. The CDR3 covers 13 residues. Looked up from germline, CDR1 is MDHEN and CDR2 is SYDVKM. Filled out from reference TRBV28 and TRBJ2-3, the complete variable domain reads DVKVTQSSRYLVKRTGEKVFLECVQDMDHENMFWYRQDPGLGLRLIYFSYDVKMKEKGDIPEGYSVSREKKERFSLILESASTNQTSMYLCASSLLQGDTQYFGPGTRLTVL.

In this sample, this clonotype turned up a few times. This chain joins TRBV5-1 and TRBJ1-1; D is uncertain. Germline-derived CDR1 and CDR2 are SGHRS and YFSETQ. The CDR3 is made up of 15 amino acids. The V end was cut by 0 bases, the J end by 1 base, with 10 bases between. CDR3 residues: CASSLAGIPNTEAFF. In DNA form, the CDR3 reads TGCGCCAGCAGCTTGGCCGGAATCCCGAACACTGAAGCTTTCTTT.

The V gene is TRBV28, the J gene TRBJ2-7; D is unclear. This CDR3 region has 13 residues. Germline loops: CDR1 MDHEN, CDR2 SYDVKM. The germline V and J ends were trimmed by 5 bases and 2 bases, with 10 bases remaining between them. CDR3 amino acids: CASSPLSAYEQYF. The DNA of the CDR3 is TGTGCCAGCAGTCCTCTCTCGGCCTACGAGCAGTACTTC.

The chain combines TRBV7-6 with TRBJ2-3; 12 positions agree with TRBD2. Trimming at V came to 1 base and at J to 2 bases, leaving 1 base not matched to a gene. In germline, CDR1 is SGHVS, CDR2 FNYEAQ. This CDR3 spans 16 amino acids. For the CDR3, the DNA is TGTGCCAGCAGCTTAGGACTAGCGGGAGTCACAGATACGCAGTATTTT. Protein: CASSLGLAGVTDTQYF. The complete variable domain, with remaining parts taken from reference TRBV7-6 and TRBJ2-3, reads GAGVSQSPRYKVTKRGQDVALRCDPISGHVSLYWYRQALGQGPEFLTYFNYEAQQDKSGLPNDRFSAERPEGSISTLTIQRTEQRDSAMYRCASSLGLAGVTDTQYFGPGTRLTVL.

V usage is TRBV12-3 or TRBV12-4 and J usage is TRBJ2-2, with 9 bases matching TRBD2. V shed 3 bases and J 6 bases; nucleotides not matched to a gene: 5. CDR3 length: 15 residues. In DNA form, the CDR3 reads TGTGCCAGCAGTTTTGTGGCGGGAGGGTCCGGGGAGCTGTTTTTT. Translation: CASSFVAGGSGELFF.

The table lists this clonotype with a few counts. The chain couples TRBV29-1 to TRBJ2-7, with a possible D match to TRBD2 (5 bases). Germline assignment: CDR1 SQVTM and CDR2 ANQGSEA. The V end was cut by 5 bases, the J end by 0 bases, with 11 bases between. This CDR3 has 13 amino acids. The CDR3 sequence is CSVFTEGSYEQYF. CDR3 DNA sequence: TGCAGCGTTTTCACAGAGGGCTCCTACGAGCAGTACTTC.

The J gene is TRBJ2-5, the V gene TRBV5-1; TRBD2 aligns across 7 bases. With V trimmed by 4 bases and J by 5 bases, 11 bases remained unmatched. Looked up from germline, CDR1 is SGHRS and CDR2 is YFSETQ. The CDR3 spans 15 residues. The CDR3 DNA follows: TGCGCCAGCAGCCGCGGGAGCCAAGAATCGGAGACCCAGTACTTC. It encodes CASSRGSQESETQYF. Variable domain in full (rest from reference TRBV5-1 and TRBJ2-5): KAGVTQTPRYLIKTRGQQVTLSCSPISGHRSVSWYQQTPGQGLQFLFEYFSETQRNKGNFPGRFSGRQFSNSRSEMNVSTLELGDSALYLCASSRGSQESETQYFGPGTRLLVL.

This rearrangement joins TRBV5-6 to TRBJ1-5; weak D call: TRBD1 (5 bases). Per germline, CDR1 SGHDT and CDR2 YYEEEE. CDR3 length equals 14 residues. Trimming removed 5 bases from V and 0 bases from J, with 9 bases in between. The CDR3 sequence is CASRVQGSNQPQHF. The CDR3 DNA follows: TGTGCCAGCAGGGTTCAGGGTAGCAATCAGCCCCAGCATTTT.

This chain connects TRBV7-9 to TRBJ1-2; weak D call: TRBD1 (5 bases). The CDR3 is 15 residues long. The germline CDR1 and CDR2 sequences are SEHNR and FQNEAQ (reference sequence). V lost 2 bases and J lost 4, with 14 bases in between. The DNA for the CDR3 is TGTGCCAGCAGCTTATCCGAGACAGAGACCTATGGCTACACCTTC. Translating gives CASSLSETETYGYTF.

This clonotype has more than one count but fewer than ten. The chain combines TRBV7-8 with TRBJ2-7; 13 bases fit TRBD2. The CDR3 totals 17 residues. Germline lookup yields CDR1 SGHVS and CDR2 FQNEAQ. The V gene end was trimmed by 0 bases and the J gene end by 5 bases; junction bases not matched to a gene: 7. Here the CDR3 DNA reads TGTGCCAGCAGCTTAGCCCGGACTAGCGGGAGCGACCACGAGCAGTACTTC. This gives the protein CASSLARTSGSDHEQYF.

The chain is built from TRBV12-3 or TRBV12-4 and TRBJ1-2; TRBD1 agrees at 7 bases. The CDR3 has 18 residues. Trimming at V came to 7 bases and at J to 3 bases, leaving 20 bases not matched to a gene. As DNA, the CDR3 is TGTGCCAGCACCAAATATTTAGGGGGCTCAGGGGAGGACTATGGCTACACCTTC. Protein: CASTKYLGGSGEDYGYTF.

The sample holds a few counts of this clonotype. This sequence joins TRBV6-2 or TRBV6-3 and TRBJ2-7; D might be TRBD1 (6 bases). The CDR3 covers 18 residues. The V end was cut by 0 bases, the J end by 1 base, with 19 bases between. The V gene's germline CDR1 is MNHEY and CDR2 SVGEGT. This chain's CDR3 is CASSYSHRAPIPSYEQYF. The CDR3 DNA is TGTGCCAGCAGTTACTCACACAGGGCTCCCATTCCTTCCTACGAGCAGTACTTC.

This clonotype came up a few times. The genes are TRBV4-3 and TRBJ2-7; D not certain. V shed 4 bases and J shed 3 bases, with 10 bases lying between them. CDR3 size: 13 residues. Germline values: CDR1 LGHNA, CDR2 YSLEER. CDR3: CASSPYPSYEQYF. The CDR3 DNA reads as TGCGCCAGCAGCCCCTATCCGAGCTACGAGCAGTACTTC.

The chain carries TRBV6-5 and TRBJ1-2, with unresolved D. Germline V gene data show CDR1 as MNHEY and CDR2 as SVGAGI. This CDR3 contains 12 residues. Deletions cut 2 bases from V and 6 bases from J, with 7 bases between. For the CDR3, the DNA is TGTGCCAGCAGTTACCTGGGCGATGGCTACACCTTC. It encodes CASSYLGDGYTF.

The chain uses TRBV12-3 or TRBV12-4 and TRBJ1-1; no clear D gene. CDR3 size: 13 residues. V was trimmed by 6 bases and J by 4 bases, leaving 12 bases between them. CDR3 bases: TGTGCCAGCAGCCTGGCCCCCAGCACTGAAGCTTTCTTT. This sequence encodes CASSLAPSTEAFF.